These 32 T cell receptor beta chains were sequenced from one sample in a study of blood T cell repertoires in COVID-19. Clones were read by immunoSEQ multiplex PCR, and TCRdb kept only the in-frame ones, dropping some. Of over 130,000 clones in the sample, approximately 86% were seen once. Sample: peripheral blood. The receptors derive from a man in his 70s with acute or convalescent COVID-19.

CDR3 region: CASSVTGVNTEAFF. CDR3 in DNA: TGTGCCAGCAGTGTAACAGGGGTGAACACTGAAGCTTTCTTT. The genes are TRBV6-1 and TRBJ1-1; 7 positions match TRBD1. The CDR3 consists of 14 residues. CDR1 and CDR2 from the germline V gene are MNHNS and SASEGT. V dropped 4 bases and J dropped 0; count of bases not matched to a gene: 2.

CDR3 nucleotide sequence: TGCGCCAGCAGTCAATCGGAGGGCAGACAGGGGAACGACGAGCAGTACTTC. This gives the protein CASSQSEGRQGNDEQYF. The chain joins TRBV23-1 to TRBJ2-7; 8 bases fit TRBD1. TRBV23-1 counts as an open reading frame of uncertain function. The V and J ends lost 0 bases and 5 bases, in that order; junction bases with no gene match: 12. The CDR3 spans 17 residues.

The chain joins TRBV2 to TRBJ2-1, with TRBD2 as a possible D gene (6 bases). Germline values: CDR1 SNHLY, CDR2 FYNNEI. Trimming removed 0 bases at V and 9 bases at J, with 6 bases between. This CDR3 is 12 amino acids long. The CDR3 nucleotides are TGTGCCAGCAGTGAAGCTAGCGGTGAGCAGTTCTTC. This gives the protein CASSEASGEQFF.

The rearrangement joins TRBV4-2 to TRBJ2-5, with 9 bases that match TRBD2. Trimming removed 1 base from V and 5 bases from J; junction bases left unmatched: 14. CDR1 and CDR2 (germline): LGHNA, YNFKEQ. The CDR3 has 18 residues. For the CDR3, the DNA is TGTGCCAGCAGCCAAGGTGGTAGCGGGAGTCGTACACTTGAGACCCAGTACTTC. Its translation is CASSQGGSGSRTLETQYF.

The chain recombines TRBV3-1 (or the pseudogene TRBV3-2) with TRBJ2-7; the match to TRBD1 covers 9 bases. Germline CDR1 reads LGHDT; CDR2 reads YNNKEL (reference sequence). The ends lost 4 bases at V and 1 base at J; junction bases unmatched: 5. This CDR3 has 15 amino acids. The CDR3 coding sequence is TGTGCCAGCAGCCCCGGACAGGGGCCTTCCTACGAGCAGTACTTC. Its protein product is CASSPGQGPSYEQYF.

This clone has ten or more counts. The chain uses TRBV2 and TRBJ1-3; D is perhaps TRBD1 (6 bases). There are 17 residues in the CDR3. The ends were cut back, 2 bases at V and 1 base at J, with 15 bases in the middle. Germline CDR1 reads SNHLY; CDR2 reads FYNNEI. CDR3 sequence reads: CASSERGGRASGNTIYF. Here the CDR3 DNA reads TGTGCCAGCAGTGAAAGGGGGGGAAGAGCATCTGGAAACACCATATATTTT.

By share, this clone counts as large (0.1 to 1%). The chain has TRBV7-2 and TRBJ2-1, with TRBD1 matching over 7 bases. Germline values: CDR1 SGHTA, CDR2 FQGNSA. The CDR3 has 14 amino acids. V was pared by 5 bases and J by 12 bases, with 13 bases of the junction left unmatched. The CDR3 loop reads CASSPDRATMRQFF. The CDR3 DNA is TGTGCCAGCAGCCCCGACAGGGCTACAATGAGGCAGTTCTTC.

The chain employs TRBV5-1 and TRBJ2-5; perhaps TRBD2 as D (6 bases). The CDR3 is 14 amino acids. CDR1 is SGHRS and CDR2 is YFSETQ in the germline V gene. V was cut by 3 bases and J by 4 bases, with 13 bases left in between. CDR3 amino acids: CASSSLGGLETQYF. CDR3 bases: TGCGCCAGCAGCTCCCTCGGGGGATTAGAGACCCAGTACTTC.

The chain combines TRBV4-3 with TRBJ2-5; 10 bases map to TRBD1. Germline CDR1 is LGHNA and CDR2 is YSLEER. CDR3 length: 16 residues. Trimming took 5 bases from V and 4 from J; bases not matched to a gene: 10. This CDR3 reads CASSFQTGTGAETQYF. CDR3 in DNA: TGCGCCAGCAGCTTCCAAACCGGGACAGGGGCAGAGACCCAGTACTTC.

This clone was recorded only once. The V and J genes are TRBV18 and TRBJ2-1; 12 nucleotides match TRBD2. The trim removed 3 bases at V and 5 bases at J, leaving 2 bases unmatched. The CDR3 sequence is 15 residues long. Germline V gene data show CDR1 as KGHSH and CDR2 as LQKENI. This chain's CDR3 is CASSPRLAGDNEQFF. The DNA of the CDR3 is TGTGCCAGCTCACCCAGACTAGCGGGGGACAATGAGCAGTTCTTC. Looking up the rest from reference TRBV18 and TRBJ2-1 gives the full variable domain: NAGVMQNPRHLVRRRGQEARLRCSPMKGHSHVYWYRQLPEEGLKFMVYLQKENIIDESGMPKERFSAEFPKEGPSILRIQQVVRGDSAAYFCASSPRLAGDNEQFFGPGTRLTVL.

The rearrangement joins TRBV7-8 to TRBJ2-7; 8 positions match TRBD1. J lost 6 bases, V lost 5 bases, and 6 bases had no gene match. Germline lookup yields CDR1 SGHVS and CDR2 FQNEAQ. The CDR3 contains 13 residues. CDR3 region: CASSARQGSEQYF. CDR3 sequence (DNA): TGTGCCAGCAGCGCCAGACAGGGGTCCGAGCAGTACTTC.

This clone was counted ten times or more. The chain links TRBV5-6 to TRBJ1-4; a possible D gene is TRBD1 (5 bases). The germline gives CDR1 SGHDT, CDR2 YYEEEE. This CDR3 region has 15 residues. Trimming cost V 5 bases and J 2 bases, with 13 bases left between them. The CDR3 DNA is TGTGCCAGCAGTGAGACGGGGGGGACTAATGAAAAACTGTTTTTT. Translating it yields CASSETGGTNEKLFF.

The rearrangement uses TRBV28 and TRBJ2-3, with 9 bases matching TRBD2. CDR1 MDHEN and CDR2 SYDVKM come from the germline V gene. The CDR3 is 15 amino acids. J was trimmed by 4 bases and V by 3 bases; bases with no gene match: 5. CDR3 loop: CASSLAGGRSDTQYF. The DNA of the CDR3 is TGTGCCAGCAGTTTGGCGGGAGGGCGATCAGATACGCAGTATTTT.

This CDR3 is CASSVAGGPPDTQYF. CDR3 sequence (DNA): TGTGCCAGCAGCGTAGCGGGAGGGCCCCCAGATACGCAGTATTTT. V gene TRBV9 combines with J gene TRBJ2-3, with 8 nucleotides matching TRBD2. With V trimmed by 0 bases and J by 4 bases, 4 bases remained unmatched. The germline gives CDR1 SGDLS, CDR2 YYNGEE. This CDR3 contains 15 residues.

The V gene is TRBV5-6, the J gene TRBJ2-1; the D gene is possibly TRBD2 (6 bases). Germline V gene data show CDR1 as SGHDT and CDR2 as YYEEEE. With 7 bases removed from V and 3 bases from J, the gap between germline ends came to 14 bases. This CDR3 spans 14 amino acids. In nucleotides, the CDR3 is TGTGCCAGCGCCACCGGGACTGACTACAATGAGCAGTTCTTC. This sequence encodes CASATGTDYNEQFF.

The chain combines TRBV28 with TRBJ1-2; D unresolved. V shed 1 base and J shed 7 bases, with 16 bases lying between them. This CDR3 is 15 amino acids long. The germline V gene has CDR1 MDHEN and CDR2 SYDVKM. The CDR3 reads CASSLSVSAMRGYTF. DNA of the CDR3: TGTGCCAGCAGTTTATCGGTGAGCGCGATGCGTGGCTACACCTTC.

The chain combines TRBV24-1 with TRBJ2-1, with 7 bases matching TRBD2. Germline V CDR1 and CDR2: KGHDR, SFDVKD. This CDR3 has 17 amino acids. V dropped 3 bases and J dropped 5; count of bases not matched to a gene: 12. For the CDR3, the DNA is TGTGCCACCAGTGATCCGAACCCCAGCGGGATCCACAATGAGCAGTTCTTC. Its protein is CATSDPNPSGIHNEQFF.

The rearrangement joins TRBV6-6 to TRBJ1-1, with TRBD1 as a possible D gene (5 bases). Per germline, CDR1 MNHNY and CDR2 SVGAGI (reference sequence). V gave up 6 bases and J gave up 6 bases, with 11 bases separating them. This CDR3 has 12 residues. CDR3 in amino acids: CASSPPGAEAFF. For the CDR3, the DNA is TGTGCCAGCAGCCCGCCGGGGGCTGAAGCTTTCTTT.

This chain uses TRBV15 with TRBJ1-5, with a possible D match to TRBD1 (6 bases). The CDR3 contains 15 residues. Trimming took off 1 base at V and 7 bases at J, with 14 bases between the two ends. Germline CDR1 and CDR2: LNHNV and YYDKDF (reference sequence). For the CDR3, the DNA is TGTGCCACCAGCAGAGCAGCAGGGGAAGGGCAGCCCCAGCATTTT. It is translated as CATSRAAGEGQPQHF.

CDR3 sequence: CASSAGLANTGETQYF. The CDR3 coding sequence is TGTGCCAGCAGCGCCGGACTAGCGAACACTGGGGAGACCCAGTACTTC. The chain has TRBV9 and TRBJ2-5; 9 bases fit TRBD2. CDR3 length: 16 residues. The ends lost 3 bases at V and 5 bases at J; junction bases unmatched: 11. CDR1 SGDLS and CDR2 YYNGEE come from the germline V gene.

The chain couples TRBV7-3 to TRBJ2-3; D possibly corresponds to TRBD1 (5 bases). The germline V gene has CDR1 SGHTA and CDR2 FQGTGA. The V gene lost 5 bases and the J gene lost 2 bases, with 11 bases spanning the gap. CDR3 length equals 14 residues. CDR3 protein: CASSPGHTTDTQYF. The CDR3 bases are TGTGCCAGCAGCCCCGGACACACCACAGATACGCAGTATTTT.

The chain links TRBV2 to TRBJ1-1; D perhaps matches TRBD1 (6 bases). Germline assignment: CDR1 SNHLY and CDR2 FYNNEI. Deletions cut 6 bases from V and 8 bases from J, with 16 bases between. The CDR3 extends over 13 amino acids. CDR3 region: CASRVGEGDEAFF. CDR3 DNA: TGTGCCAGCAGGGTTGGAGAGGGGGACGAAGCTTTCTTT.

V usage is TRBV9 and J usage is TRBJ2-3; weak D call: TRBD2 (5 bases). The CDR3 runs 14 residues. Germline CDR1 SGDLS, CDR2 YYNGEE. Trimming shortened V by 0 bases and J by 6 bases, and 11 bases separated the two germline ends. The CDR3 sequence: CASSVASWRDTQYF. CDR3 nucleotide sequence: TGTGCCAGCAGCGTAGCTTCTTGGAGGGATACGCAGTATTTT.

The chain joins TRBV11-2 to TRBJ2-4; perhaps TRBD1 as D (5 bases). Germline V gives CDR1 SGHAT, CDR2 FQNNGV. V was pared by 2 bases and J by 0 bases, with 17 bases between. This CDR3 has 18 residues. The CDR3 reads CASSLTAQGLKAKNIQYF. CDR3 in DNA: TGTGCCAGCAGCTTAACGGCGCAGGGCCTAAAAGCCAAAAACATTCAGTACTTC.

This chain's CDR3 is CASSLLAGDSREQYF. Written as DNA, the CDR3 is TGTGCCAGCAGTTTATTAGCGGGAGATAGTAGAGAGCAGTACTTC. This chain connects TRBV28 to TRBJ2-7; 9 bases are shared with TRBD2. This CDR3 is built from 15 residues. Germline-derived CDR1 and CDR2 are MDHEN and SYDVKM. Unmatched junction bases numbered 8, after V lost 1 base and J lost 7 bases.

This clone has only a few counts. The chain carries TRBV9 and TRBJ2-5; D is possibly TRBD2 (6 bases). Germline CDR1 and CDR2: SGDLS and YYNGEE. CDR3 size: 16 residues. V was shortened by 0 bases and J by 2 bases, with 14 bases between the two germline ends. In DNA, the CDR3 is TGTGCCAGCAGCGTAGCGGGGGTCGGGGGTCAAGAGACCCAGTACTTC. Its translation: CASSVAGVGGQETQYF.

V and J are TRBV4-3 and TRBJ2-4, with 7 bases aligning to TRBD2. The CDR3 runs 14 residues. V trimming: 5 bases; J trimming: 7 bases; junction bases outside the gene matches: 8. Germline V gene lookup returns CDR1 LGHNA and CDR2 YSLEER. The CDR3 DNA is TGCGCCAGCAGCGGAGGCGTGGGGGGGAACATTCAGTACTTC. It is translated as CASSGGVGGNIQYF.

The V gene is TRBV27, the J gene TRBJ2-7, with 7 bases matching TRBD1. The CDR3 consists of 15 residues. Losses at the gene ends were 6 bases for V and 2 bases for J; bases not matched to a gene: 10. CDR1 is MNHEY and CDR2 is SMNVEV in the germline V gene (reference sequence). The DNA for the CDR3 is TGTGCCAGCAGCCGGACCAGGGGGAAAACCTACGAGCAGTACTTC. It specifies CASSRTRGKTYEQYF.

The chain joins TRBV20-1 to TRBJ2-5; no clear D gene. CDR1 and CDR2 (germline): DFQATT, SNEGSKA (reference sequence). V gave up 0 bases and J gave up 4 bases, with 3 bases separating them. The CDR3 sequence is 11 residues long. The DNA of the CDR3 is TGCAGTGCTAGAGATCGAGAGACCCAGTACTTC. Amino acids: CSARDRETQYF.

This clone was seen only a few times. The V gene is TRBV6-5, the J gene TRBJ2-3; TRBD1 might be the D (5 bases). V was shortened by 6 bases and J by 3 bases, with 10 bases between the two germline ends. CDR1 is MNHEY, CDR2 SVGAGI, per germline. This CDR3 is built from 13 residues. The CDR3 loop reads CASRSGRTDTQYF. The CDR3 nucleotides read TGTGCCAGCAGGTCAGGGCGGACAGATACGCAGTATTTT.

CDR3 coding DNA: TGTGCCAGCAGTGAAATGTGGCAGGGAAATCAGCCCCAGCATTTT. Its protein is CASSEMWQGNQPQHF. The chain has TRBV6-1 and TRBJ1-5, with D maybe TRBD1 (5 bases). CDR1 and CDR2 from the germline V gene are MNHNS and SASEGT. CDR3 length equals 15 residues. Trimming left V 2 bases short and J 4 bases short, with 12 bases between.

The count of this clone is one. J is TRBJ1-3 and V is TRBV25-1; possible D gene TRBD1, 6 bases. V was pared by 2 bases and J by 4 bases, with 12 bases between. The CDR3 length is 15 residues. The germline V gene has CDR1 MGHDK and CDR2 SYGVNS. The chain's CDR3 is CASSERGGVGNTIYF. The CDR3 bases are TGTGCCAGCAGTGAAAGGGGGGGAGTAGGAAACACCATATATTTT.